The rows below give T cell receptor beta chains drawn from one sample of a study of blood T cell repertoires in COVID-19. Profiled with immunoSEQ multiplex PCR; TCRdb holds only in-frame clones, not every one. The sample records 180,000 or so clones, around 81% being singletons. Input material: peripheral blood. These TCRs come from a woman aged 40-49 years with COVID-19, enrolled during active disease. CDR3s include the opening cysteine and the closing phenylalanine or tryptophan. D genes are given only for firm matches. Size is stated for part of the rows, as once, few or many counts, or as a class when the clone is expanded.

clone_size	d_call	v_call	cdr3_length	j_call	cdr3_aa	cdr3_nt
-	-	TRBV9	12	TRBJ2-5	CARIAAQETQYF	TGTGCCAGGATAGCGGCTCAAGAGACCCAGTACTTC
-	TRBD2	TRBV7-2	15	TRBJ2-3	CASSLTSGATDTQYF	TGTGCCAGCAGCTTGACTAGCGGGGCCACAGATACGCAGTATTTT
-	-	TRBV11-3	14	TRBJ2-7	CASSLGSGSDEQYF	TGTGCCAGCAGCTTAGGGTCCGGTAGCGACGAGCAGTACTTC
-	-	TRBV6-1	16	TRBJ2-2	CASSEKAGVRTGELFF	TGTGCCAGCAGTGAAAAAGCTGGAGTACGAACCGGGGAGCTGTTTTTT
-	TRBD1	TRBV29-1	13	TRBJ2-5	CSVELDRQETQYF	TGCAGCGTTGAATTGGACAGGCAAGAGACCCAGTACTTC
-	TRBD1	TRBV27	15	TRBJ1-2	CASSRTGSRFYGYTF	TGTGCCAGCAGTCGGACAGGGTCGCGGTTCTATGGCTACACCTTC
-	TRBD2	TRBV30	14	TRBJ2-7	CAWSVGGGSYEQYF	TGTGCCTGGAGCGTGGGCGGGGGGTCCTACGAGCAGTACTTC
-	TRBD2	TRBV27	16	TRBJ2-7	CASSARGLAGPYEQYF	TGTGCCAGCAGTGCACGAGGACTAGCGGGCCCCTACGAGCAGTACTTC
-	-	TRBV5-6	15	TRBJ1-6	CASSPKTLDGSPLHF	TGTGCCAGCAGCCCAAAGACTCTCGATGGGTCACCCCTCCACTTT
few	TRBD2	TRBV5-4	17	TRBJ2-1	CASSLAASGGIYNEQFF	TGTGCCAGCAGCTTGGCGGCTAGCGGGGGAATATACAATGAGCAGTTCTTC
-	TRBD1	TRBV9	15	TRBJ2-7	CAKGVGSGDRDEQYF	TGTGCCAAGGGCGTGGGGAGCGGGGACAGGGACGAGCAGTACTTC
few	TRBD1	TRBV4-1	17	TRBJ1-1	CASSPMLTGGAWTEAFF	TGCGCCAGCAGCCCAATGCTAACAGGGGGCGCGTGGACTGAAGCTTTCTTT
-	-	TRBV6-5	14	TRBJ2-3	CASSQEGSTDTQYF	TGTGCCAGCAGTCAGGAGGGGAGCACAGATACGCAGTATTTT
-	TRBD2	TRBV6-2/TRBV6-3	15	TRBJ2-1	CASSPPGLAANEQFF	TGTGCCAGCAGTCCCCCGGGACTAGCGGCCAATGAGCAGTTCTTC
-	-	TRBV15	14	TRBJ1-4	CATAGSVLNEKLFF	TGTGCCACCGCAGGGTCGGTGCTCAATGAAAAACTGTTTTTT
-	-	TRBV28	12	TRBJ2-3	CASSPQTDTQYF	TGTGCCAGCAGTCCCCAAACAGATACGCAGTATTTT
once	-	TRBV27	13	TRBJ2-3	CASSLSLPDTQYF	TGTGCCAGCAGTTTATCTCTTCCAGATACGCAGTATTTT
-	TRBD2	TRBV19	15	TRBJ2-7	CASSTPRRGSYEQYF	TGTGCCAGTAGTACCCCTCGGCGGGGGTCCTACGAGCAGTACTTC
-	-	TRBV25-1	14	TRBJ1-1	CASSDGGPNTEAFF	TGTGCCAGCAGTGACGGGGGGCCGAACACTGAAGCTTTCTTT
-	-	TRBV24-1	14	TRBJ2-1	CATSDPGGNNEQFF	TGTGCCACCAGTGATCCAGGGGGGAACAATGAGCAGTTCTTC
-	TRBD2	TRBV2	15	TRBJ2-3	CASRASGIFTDTQYF	TGTGCCAGCAGAGCAAGCGGGATTTTCACAGATACGCAGTATTTT
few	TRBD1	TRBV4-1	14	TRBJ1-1	CASRTGERNTEAFF	TGCGCCAGCAGAACAGGGGAAAGGAACACTGAAGCTTTCTTT
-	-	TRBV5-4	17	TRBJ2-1	CASSRRQTQSSYNEQFF	TGTGCCAGCAGCCGTCGACAGACTCAGAGCTCCTACAATGAGCAGTTCTTC
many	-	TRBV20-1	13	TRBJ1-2	CSASWGANYGYTF	TGCAGTGCTAGTTGGGGGGCTAACTATGGCTACACCTTC
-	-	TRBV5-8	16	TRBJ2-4	CASSLGQPLAKNIQYF	TGTGCCAGCAGCTTGGGACAGCCCCTAGCCAAAAACATTCAGTACTTC
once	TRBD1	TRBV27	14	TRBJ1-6	CASSPGQGNSPLHF	TGTGCCAGCAGCCCGGGACAGGGGAATTCACCCCTCCACTTT
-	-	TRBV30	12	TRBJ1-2	CAWSSSTRGYTF	TGTGCCTGGAGTTCCTCCACCAGGGGCTACACCTTC
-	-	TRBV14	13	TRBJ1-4	CASSQGAGEKLFF	TGTGCCAGCAGCCAGGGGGCTGGGGAAAAACTGTTTTTT
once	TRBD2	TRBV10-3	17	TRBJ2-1	CAISESSMAGGLSEQFF	TGTGCCATCAGTGAGTCCTCAATGGCGGGAGGATTGAGTGAGCAGTTCTTC
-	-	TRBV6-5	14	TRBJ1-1	CASTGSVGNTEAFF	TGTGCCAGCACCGGGTCGGTTGGGAACACTGAAGCTTTCTTT
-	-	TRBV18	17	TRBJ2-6	CASSSSSGISGANVLTF	TGTGCCAGCTCATCTTCGTCCGGGATCTCTGGGGCCAACGTCCTGACTTTC
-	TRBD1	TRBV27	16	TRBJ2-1	CASSPGTGGNYNEQFF	TGTGCCAGCAGTCCCGGGACAGGGGGTAACTACAATGAGCAGTTCTTC
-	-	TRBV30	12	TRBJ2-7	CAWRVGVREQYF	TGTGCCTGGAGGGTCGGGGTCCGCGAGCAGTACTTC
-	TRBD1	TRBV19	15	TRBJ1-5	CASRNRGPRGQPQHF	TGTGCCAGTAGAAACAGGGGCCCAAGGGGTCAGCCCCAGCATTTT
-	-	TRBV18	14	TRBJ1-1	CASSPETVGGEAFF	TGTGCCAGCTCACCTGAAACTGTAGGGGGTGAGGCTTTCTTT
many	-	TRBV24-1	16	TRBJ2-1	CATSEAGSQNYNEQFF	TGTGCCACCAGTGAGGCCGGGTCCCAAAATTACAATGAGCAGTTCTTC
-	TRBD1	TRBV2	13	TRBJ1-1	CASRTQGGTEAFF	TGTGCCAGCAGAACACAGGGGGGCACTGAAGCTTTCTTT
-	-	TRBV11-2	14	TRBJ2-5	CASSLAGSRETQYF	TGTGCCAGCAGCTTGGCAGGGTCTCGTGAGACCCAGTACTTC
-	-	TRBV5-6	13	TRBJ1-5	CASSLRGEQPQHF	TGTGCCAGCAGCTTGCGGGGAGAGCAGCCCCAGCATTTT
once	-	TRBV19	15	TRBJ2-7	CATAEGQAAALEQYF	TGTGCCACCGCAGAGGGTCAGGCGGCAGCCCTGGAGCAGTACTTC
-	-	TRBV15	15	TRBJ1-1	CATSSGRGGWTEAFF	TGTGCCACCAGCAGTGGGAGGGGAGGGTGGACTGAAGCTTTCTTT
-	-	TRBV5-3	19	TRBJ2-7	CARSLGFTGLVPYSYEQYF	TGTGCCAGAAGCTTGGGATTTACAGGGCTCGTGCCCTACTCCTACGAGCAGTACTTC
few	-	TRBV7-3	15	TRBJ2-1	CASSRDTPGLDEQFF	TGTGCCAGCAGCCGGGACACCCCGGGCCTCGATGAGCAGTTCTTC
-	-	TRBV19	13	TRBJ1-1	CASSRTRNTEAFF	TGTGCCAGTAGTAGAACGAGGAACACTGAAGCTTTCTTT
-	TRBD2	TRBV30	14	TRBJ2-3	CAWKTSGRADTQYF	TGTGCCTGGAAGACTAGCGGGAGAGCAGATACGCAGTATTTT
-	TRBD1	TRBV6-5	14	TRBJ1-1	CASTRDSLNTEAFF	TGTGCCAGCACCAGGGACAGCCTGAACACTGAAGCTTTCTTT
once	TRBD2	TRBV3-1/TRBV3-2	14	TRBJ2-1	CASNRLAVNDEQFF	TGTGCCAGCAATAGGCTAGCGGTCAACGATGAGCAGTTCTTC
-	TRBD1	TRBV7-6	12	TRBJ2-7	CASSHPGQSEYF	TGTGCCAGCAGCCACCCGGGACAGTCCGAGTACTTC
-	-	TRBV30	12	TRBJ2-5	CAWRPRGETQYF	TGTGCCTGGAGGCCCAGGGGAGAGACCCAGTACTTC
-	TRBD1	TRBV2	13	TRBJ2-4	CASSDEGQGGKYF	TGTGCCAGCAGTGACGAGGGACAGGGGGGGAAGTACTTC
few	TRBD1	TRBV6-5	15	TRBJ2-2	CASSYSGQYTGELFF	TGTGCCAGCAGTTACTCGGGACAGTACACCGGGGAGCTGTTTTTT
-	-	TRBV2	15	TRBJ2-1	CASKPLLRSYNEQFF	TGTGCCAGCAAACCTTTACTGAGGTCCTACAATGAGCAGTTCTTC
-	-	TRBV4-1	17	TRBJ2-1	CASMEKGLGGSYNEQFF	TGCGCCAGCATGGAGAAAGGCCTGGGGGGATCCTACAATGAGCAGTTCTTC
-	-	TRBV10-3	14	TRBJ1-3	CAIRPAGGGNTIYF	TGTGCCATCAGGCCCGCCGGAGGTGGAAACACCATATATTTT
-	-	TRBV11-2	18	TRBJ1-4	CASSLTRFRQAGGEKLFF	TGTGCCAGCAGCTTGACCCGTTTTCGACAGGCAGGAGGTGAAAAACTGTTTTTT